Presented here are 29 T cell receptor beta chains from one specimen sequenced in a study of identifying expanded T cells in peripheral blood. This table comes from immunoSEQ multiplex PCR, and its TCRdb copy is limited to in-frame clones, with some not included. The sample lists 100,000 to 150,000 clones; 84% were seen once. The specimen was blood. The receptors here all came from a person aged 18 to 75 in good health.

This rearrangement joins TRBV9 to TRBJ2-2; D remains unclear. The ends were cut back, 2 bases at V and 3 bases at J, with 8 bases in the middle. The CDR3 loop spans 14 amino acids. Germline V gives CDR1 SGDLS, CDR2 YYNGEE. CDR3 DNA sequence: TGTGCCAGCAGCGTGACGGAATACACCGGGGAGCTGTTTTTT. Translation gives CASSVTEYTGELFF.

J is TRBJ1-2 and V is TRBV15, with 7 bases matching TRBD1. J was trimmed by 4 bases and V by 5 bases; bases with no gene match: 10. Germline V CDR1 and CDR2: LNHNV, YYDKDF (reference sequence). This CDR3 is 15 amino acids long. CDR3 in DNA: TGTGCCACCAGCGTCAGGGGGGATCTCCTCTATGGCTACACCTTC. Translation gives CATSVRGDLLYGYTF.

The chain joins TRBV6-5 to TRBJ1-5; D gene ambiguous. Trimming took 5 bases from V and 3 from J, leaving 8 bases between them. The CDR3 is 13 residues long. CDR1 MNHEY and CDR2 SVGAGI come from the germline V gene. The CDR3 sequence: CASSDDTNQPQHF. As DNA, the CDR3 is TGTGCCAGCAGTGACGACACCAATCAGCCCCAGCATTTT.

This clone was detected only once. This chain connects TRBV2 to TRBJ1-6; D uncertain. V gave up 4 bases and J gave up 9 bases, with 13 bases separating them. The CDR3 totals 14 residues. Germline V CDR1 and CDR2: SNHLY, FYNNEI. As DNA, the CDR3 is TGTGCCAGCAGTGTCGGGGATGAGAGTTCACCCCTCCACTTT. Protein: CASSVGDESSPLHF.

This chain joins TRBV13 and TRBJ1-1; unclear D gene. The CDR3 loop spans 13 amino acids. Germline CDR1 is PRHDT and CDR2 is FYEKMQ (reference sequence). Trimming stripped 4 bases from V and 2 bases from J, with 8 bases between. CDR3 DNA: TGTGCCAGCAGCTCCCTTCTTAACACTGAAGCTTTCTTT. Its protein product is CASSSLLNTEAFF.

The chain links TRBV6-1 to TRBJ1-6; no clear D gene. Between the trimmed V and J ends, which lost 8 bases and 5 bases, there was a span of 10 bases. The length of the CDR3 is 13 residues. Germline lookup yields CDR1 MNHNS and CDR2 SASEGT. This CDR3 reads CASGWVDNSPLHF. The CDR3 DNA sequence: TGTGCCAGCGGGTGGGTTGATAATTCACCCCTCCACTTT.

The chain uses TRBV6-5 and TRBJ2-7; a possible D gene is TRBD2 (6 bases). CDR3 size: 12 residues. The germline V gene has CDR1 MNHEY and CDR2 SVGAGI. The V end was cut by 4 bases, the J end by 5 bases, with 9 bases between. The CDR3 sequence is CASSSTGDEQYF. CDR3 bases: TGTGCCAGCAGTTCCACGGGGGACGAGCAGTACTTC.

About this clone itself: At one end, the junction sequence differs from germline, possibly due to a read error. CDR3 DNA: TGTGCCAGCTCCCCACCACAGGGAGCGGATTCACCCCTCCACTTT. Protein: CASSPPQGADSPLHF. The chain recombines TRBV18 with TRBJ1-6; D is possibly TRBD1 (6 bases). In germline, CDR1 is KGHSH, CDR2 LQKENI. The CDR3 loop spans 15 amino acids.

The chain links TRBV7-6 to TRBJ2-5; TRBD1 might be the D (6 bases). The CDR3 spans 14 residues. Germline V gene lookup returns CDR1 SGHVS and CDR2 FNYEAQ. Trimming shortened V by 5 bases and J by 1 base, and 11 bases separated the two germline ends. CDR3 residues: CASSLTGRQETQYF. Written as DNA, the CDR3 is TGTGCCAGCAGCCTAACAGGGCGCCAAGAGACCCAGTACTTC.

The chain is built from TRBV4-3 and TRBJ2-7; TRBD2 matches at 7 bases. Germline V CDR1 and CDR2: LGHNA, YSLEER. V was pared by 0 bases and J by 3 bases, with 5 bases of the junction left unmatched. The CDR3 sequence is 15 residues long. CDR3 protein: CASSQEAGEFYEQYF. For the CDR3, the DNA is TGCGCCAGCAGCCAAGAGGCGGGGGAGTTCTACGAGCAGTACTTC.

This chain joins TRBV13 and TRBJ1-6; 8 bases are a match to TRBD1. There are 17 residues in the CDR3. Germline V gene sequence: CDR1 PRHDT, CDR2 FYEKMQ (reference sequence). V shed 3 bases and J 5 bases; nucleotides not matched to a gene: 9. The CDR3 DNA follows: TGTGCCAGCAGCTTCTCCCCTGGACAGGGAGATAATTCACCCCTCCACTTT. It codes for CASSFSPGQGDNSPLHF. The full variable domain, rest sourced from reference TRBV13 and TRBJ1-6, is AAGVIQSPRHLIKEKRETATLKCYPIPRHDTVYWYQQGPGQDPQFLISFYEKMQSDKGSIPDRFSAQQFSDYHSELNMSSLELGDSALYFCASSFSPGQGDNSPLHFGNGTRLTVT.

The chain has TRBV7-2 and TRBJ2-7; D is perhaps TRBD2 (6 bases). V lost 0 bases and J 3 bases, leaving 15 bases between the germline ends. This CDR3 is 16 amino acids long. Germline CDR1 reads SGHTA; CDR2 reads FQGNSA. The CDR3 coding sequence is TGTGCCAGCAGCTTAGCGGAGGGGTATATAGGCTACGAGCAGTACTTC. It is translated as CASSLAEGYIGYEQYF. Variable domain in full (rest from reference TRBV7-2 and TRBJ2-7): GAGVSQSPSNKVTEKGKDVELRCDPISGHTALYWYRQSLGQGLEFLIYFQGNSAPDKSGLPSDRFSAERTGGSVSTLTIQRTQQEDSAVYLCASSLAEGYIGYEQYFGPGTRLTVT.

The chain couples TRBV6-1 to TRBJ2-5; the D gene is possibly TRBD2 (6 bases). V was cut by 5 bases and J by 1 base, with 14 bases left in between. Germline lookup yields CDR1 MNHNS and CDR2 SASEGT. The CDR3 sequence is 15 residues long. The chain's CDR3 is CASSPGGAAQETQYF. CDR3 DNA: TGTGCCAGCAGTCCCGGCGGGGCAGCCCAAGAGACCCAGTACTTC.

This clone was counted between two and nine times. The rearrangement links TRBV5-4 to TRBJ1-2; D is uncertain. Germline values: CDR1 SGHNT, CDR2 YYREEE (reference sequence). V lost 0 bases to trimming and J lost 4 bases, with 10 bases between them. The CDR3 runs to 14 residues. The DNA for the CDR3 is TGTGCCAGCAGCTTGGTGTCGGGAGGCTATGGCTACACCTTC. This sequence encodes CASSLVSGGYGYTF.

The chain recombines TRBV6-6 with TRBJ2-7; TRBD2 might be the D (5 bases). Germline V CDR1 and CDR2: MNHNY, SVGAGI (reference sequence). V dropped 2 bases and J dropped 3 bases, with 14 bases sitting between them. The CDR3 length is 15 residues. CDR3 sequence reads: CASSYEGPIIYEQYF. CDR3 nucleotide sequence: TGTGCCAGCAGTTACGAGGGCCCCATAATCTACGAGCAGTACTTC.

The rearrangement uses TRBV18 and TRBJ1-4, with TRBD1 matching over 7 bases. Germline CDR1 reads KGHSH; CDR2 reads LQKENI. The CDR3 consists of 13 residues. With 6 bases clipped from V and 4 bases from J, the junction kept 2 bases outside the gene matches. The CDR3 coding sequence is TGTGCCAGCTCGGGACAGAATAATGAAAAACTGTTTTTT. It codes for CASSGQNNEKLFF.

Worth noting for this clone: One end of the junction does not line up with germline, which may come from a read error. V and J are TRBV7-9 and TRBJ1-4; perhaps TRBD1 as D (5 bases). There are 14 residues in the CDR3. The germline V gene encodes CDR1 SEHNR and CDR2 FQNEAQ (reference sequence). The CDR3 is CASTLSGDIEKLFF. The CDR3 nucleotides read TGTGCCAGCACCTTATCGGGGGATATTGAAAAACTGTTTTTT.

The chain links TRBV2 to TRBJ1-1; D ambiguous. The germline V gene has CDR1 SNHLY and CDR2 FYNNEI. Trimming removed 4 bases from V and 4 bases from J, with 10 bases in between. The CDR3 covers 13 residues. The CDR3, as DNA: TGTGCCAGCAGTGTGAAGGGCACCACTGAAGCTTTCTTT. It encodes CASSVKGTTEAFF. Full variable domain (remainder filled in from reference TRBV2 and TRBJ1-1): EPEVTQTPSHQVTQMGQEVILRCVPISNHLYFYWYRQILGQKVEFLVSFYNNEISEKSEIFDDQFSVERPDGSNFTLKIRSTKLEDSAMYFCASSVKGTTEAFFGQGTRLTVV.

The rearrangement uses TRBV5-4 and TRBJ1-1; D possibly corresponds to TRBD1 (5 bases). Germline CDR1 reads SGHNT; CDR2 reads YYREEE (reference sequence). This CDR3 comprises 15 residues. Trimming cost V 3 bases and J 3 bases, with 15 bases left between them. The CDR3 here is CASSYFVGGDTEAFF. The CDR3 DNA reads TGTGCCAGCAGCTATTTCGTCGGGGGGGACACTGAAGCTTTCTTT.

The V call is TRBV4-3, the J call TRBJ2-2; TRBD2 matches at 7 bases. Trimming at V came to 3 bases and at J to 2 bases, leaving 6 bases not matched to a gene. In germline, CDR1 is LGHNA, CDR2 YSLEER. This CDR3 comprises 16 residues. CDR3 sequence: CASSQYGGTNTGELFF. The CDR3 DNA reads as TGCGCCAGCAGCCAGTACGGGGGGACTAACACCGGGGAGCTGTTTTTT.

J is TRBJ2-3 and V is TRBV7-3, with a weak D call TRBD2 (7 bases). This CDR3 has 13 residues. Trimming took off 7 bases at V and 2 bases at J, with 10 bases between the two ends. Germline V gives CDR1 SGHTA, CDR2 FQGTGA. The CDR3 DNA reads TGTGCCAGCAAACGGGGGGCCACAGATACGCAGTATTTT. Its protein product is CASKRGATDTQYF.

The chain is built from TRBV18 and TRBJ1-1; a weak D match, TRBD1 (5 bases). Germline values: CDR1 KGHSH, CDR2 LQKENI. Trimming removed 6 bases at V and 1 base at J, with 21 bases between. The CDR3 sequence is 17 residues long. CDR3 DNA: TGTGCCAGCTCCCCTAACCCCCAACCAACAGGGAACACTGAAGCTTTCTTT. Protein product: CASSPNPQPTGNTEAFF. Combining the CDR3 with reference TRBV18 and TRBJ1-1 gives the whole variable domain NAGVMQNPRHLVRRRGQEARLRCSPMKGHSHVYWYRQLPEEGLKFMVYLQKENIIDESGMPKERFSAEFPKEGPSILRIQQVVRGDSAAYFCASSPNPQPTGNTEAFFGQGTRLTVV.

The CDR3 region has the DNA TGTGCCAGCAGCTTAGGGCGGGCACCCCTCCACTTT. Translation gives CASSLGRAPLHF. This sequence joins TRBV11-2 and TRBJ1-6; the D is unclear. Germline CDR1 SGHAT, CDR2 FQNNGV. The CDR3 contains 12 residues. V was cut by 1 base and J by 11 bases, with 6 bases left in between. Full variable domain (outside the CDR3, taken from reference TRBV11-2 and TRBJ1-6): EAGVAQSPRYKIIEKRQSVAFWCNPISGHATLYWYQQILGQGPKLLIQFQNNGVVDDSQLPKDRFSAERLKGVDSTLKIQPAKLEDSAVYLCASSLGRAPLHFGNGTRLTVT.

This clone was seen only a few times. The genes are TRBV6-5 and TRBJ2-5; 8 bases are shared with TRBD2. Trimming took 7 bases from V and 5 from J; bases not matched to a gene: 6. CDR1 is MNHEY and CDR2 is SVGAGI in the germline V gene. The CDR3 consists of 13 residues. The CDR3 nucleotides are TGTGCCAGCATTGCGGGGGGCGGGGAGACCCAGTACTTC. This encodes CASIAGGGETQYF.

This chain connects TRBV14 to TRBJ2-7; tentatively, D is TRBD2 (6 bases). Trimming cost V 4 bases and J 0 bases, with 16 bases left between them. The length of the CDR3 is 16 residues. Germline V gene data show CDR1 as SGHDN and CDR2 as FVKESK. The CDR3, as DNA: TGTGCCAGCAGCCCCTTAATAGCGGCGAGCTCCTACGAGCAGTACTTC. Its translation is CASSPLIAASSYEQYF.

This clone has more than one count but fewer than ten. The DNA of the CDR3 is TGTGCCTCTACAAGGGAGGGGACAGGGGGCACAGATACGCAGTATTTT. As protein: CASTREGTGGTDTQYF. This chain links TRBV30 with TRBJ2-3, with TRBD1 matching over 10 bases. The CDR3 spans 16 residues. V was clipped by 7 bases and J by 1 base; unmatched bases: 11. Germline V gene sequence: CDR1 GTSNPN, CDR2 SVGIG (reference sequence).

As concerns this clone: Within the sample, other DNA sequences also encode this same CDR3. The chain couples TRBV5-6 to TRBJ1-2, with a weak D call TRBD1 (6 bases). This CDR3 is 13 amino acids long. Trimming took off 4 bases at V and 4 bases at J, with 11 bases between the two ends. From germline, CDR1 is SGHDT and CDR2 YYEEEE. The CDR3 sequence is CASSPGQSYGYTF. CDR3 in DNA: TGTGCCAGCAGCCCCGGACAGAGCTATGGCTACACCTTC.

The gene calls are TRBV6-4 and TRBJ2-2; D is undetermined. V lost 6 bases and J lost 7, with 15 bases in between. This CDR3 comprises 14 residues. Germline V CDR1 and CDR2: MRHNA, SNTAGT. The CDR3 here is CASSATDVRGELFF. CDR3 nucleotides: TGTGCCAGCAGCGCTACCGACGTTCGCGGGGAGCTGTTTTTT.

This clone appeared a single time. The V and J genes are TRBV19 and TRBJ1-2; D might be TRBD1 (6 bases). The CDR3 covers 15 residues. Trimming cost V 5 bases and J 8 bases, with 21 bases left between them. CDR1 is LNHDA, CDR2 SQIVND, per germline (reference sequence). This CDR3 is CASSAQIGGLQGYTF. CDR3 bases: TGTGCCAGTAGTGCCCAAATAGGGGGGTTACAAGGCTACACCTTC.